This T cell receptor (beta chain) was captured by sequencing in a study of graft-versus-host responses after intestinal transplantation. At the level of the study: Anti-thymocyte globulin served as induction for all recipients, who then took tacrolimus and steroids for approximately three years. Regarding the study as a whole: In recipient marrow, GvH clones were found, and some appeared first in ileum or blood.

Assay used: immunoSEQ multiplex PCR; TCRdb lists only in-frame clones, some missing. Of 15,000 to 20,000 clones detected, around 82% appear once; the ten largest clones hold 5.5%. Graft tissue processing released intraepithelial and lamina propria lymphocytes. Germline V gene data show CDR1 as LNHDA and CDR2 as SQIVND (reference sequence). V trimming: 4 bases; J trimming: 3 bases; junction bases outside the gene matches: 11. The CDR3 has 17 residues. In regard to this clone: Its antigen is still unknown.

Here the sequenced sample was ileum tissue, taken 17 days after transplant. This receptor was identified in a human patient who received an intestinal transplant, so some T cells may come from the graft donor. The chain carries TRBV19 and TRBJ1-1; 10 bases are a match to TRBD1. CDR3 bases: TGTGCCAGTAGTACGCCCTTCCCGGGACAGGGGCACACTGAAGCTTTCTTT. It is translated as CASSTPFPGQGHTEAFF.